This TCR beta chain came from a study of blood T cells in healthy people across ages. Study-wide findings and caveats: Donors of long life had a larger count of naive CD4+ cells and greater diversity than aged donors.

V lost 10 bases, J lost 4 bases, and 19 bases lay in between. The CDR3 covers 14 residues. Germline CDR1 and CDR2: MNHEY and SMNVEV (reference sequence). In regard to this clonotype: Its antigen is not known.

Every participating donor contributed about 10 milliliters of peripheral blood through a draw. The authors ran a second PCR of 7 to 11 cycles using a sample-barcoded 5' primer and a J-beta primer mix. TCRdb reprocessed the 5' RACE reads via MiXCR and lists one record per CDR3 protein. The sample carries fewer than 950,000 distinct CDR3 sequences, 35% to 40% recorded once. The V gene is TRBV27, the J gene TRBJ1-1, with D perhaps matching TRBD1 (5 bases). The sequenced material came from blood. The source is a young man in good health. CDR3 sequence reads: CANSLTGEGTEAFF. Written as DNA, the CDR3 is TGTGCCAACAGCTTGACGGGGGAGGGCACTGAAGCTTTCTTT.